One sample yielded the 14 T cell receptor beta chains listed below, sequenced in a study of T cell responses to AZD1222 COVID-19 vaccine. Data came from immunoSEQ multiplex PCR; TCRdb stores just in-frame clones and leaves some out. Here the sample spans over 100,000 clones, 80% to 90% being singletons. This specimen was peripheral blood, taken on day 0 of AZD1222 vaccination. These receptors were obtained from an adult in good health.

The CDR3 spells CASKLDRVNTGELFF. The CDR3 region has the DNA TGTGCCAGCAAATTAGACAGGGTGAACACCGGGGAGCTGTTTTTT. V is TRBV27 and J is TRBJ2-2; TRBD1 matches 7 bases. Trimming cost V 7 bases and J 1 base; bases outside gene matches: 6. Germline V CDR1 and CDR2: MNHEY, SMNVEV (reference sequence). The CDR3 has 15 amino acids.

This chain uses TRBV18 with TRBJ2-2, with 8 bases aligning to TRBD2. Germline V CDR1 and CDR2: KGHSH, LQKENI. The CDR3 runs to 16 residues. Trimming took 3 bases from V and 0 from J; bases not matched to a gene: 3. CDR3: CASSPPLAANTGELFF. The CDR3 nucleotides read TGTGCCAGCTCACCGCCACTAGCGGCGAACACCGGGGAGCTGTTTTTT. Combining the CDR3 with reference TRBV18 and TRBJ2-2 gives the whole variable domain NAGVMQNPRHLVRRRGQEARLRCSPMKGHSHVYWYRQLPEEGLKFMVYLQKENIIDESGMPKERFSAEFPKEGPSILRIQQVVRGDSAAYFCASSPPLAANTGELFFGEGSRLTVL.

J is TRBJ1-3 and V is TRBV29-1, with D uncertain. Looked up from germline, CDR1 is SQVTM and CDR2 is ANQGSEA. CDR3 size: 14 residues. V lost 4 bases to trimming and J lost 0 bases, with 10 bases between them. The DNA for the CDR3 is TGCAGCGTTGGTGGCGGAAACTCTGGAAACACCATATATTTT. Translating it yields CSVGGGNSGNTIYF.

The V gene is TRBV2, the J gene TRBJ2-7; D may match TRBD1 or TRBD2 (5 bases each). This CDR3 region has 11 residues. V was pared by 4 bases and J by 9 bases, with 10 bases between. Germline V gene sequence: CDR1 SNHLY, CDR2 FYNNEI. The CDR3 bases are TGTGCCAGCAGTGGGGGGAAAGGGCAGTACTTC. Translated: CASSGGKGQYF.

The rearrangement uses TRBV4-3 and TRBJ2-6; D might be TRBD2 (6 bases). Trimming removed 1 base from V and 3 bases from J, with 7 bases in between. CDR1 and CDR2 (germline): LGHNA, YSLEER. CDR3 size: 15 residues. CDR3 sequence reads: CASSQVGSGANVLTF. The CDR3 DNA reads TGCGCCAGCAGCCAAGTCGGGAGTGGGGCCAACGTCCTGACTTTC.

The chain couples TRBV28 to TRBJ1-5; 9 bases map to TRBD1. The CDR3 covers 16 residues. Germline-derived CDR1 and CDR2 are MDHEN and SYDVKM. V lost 7 bases to trimming and J lost 4 bases; unmatched junction nucleotides: 11. This chain's CDR3 is CASNAQDRGWNQPQHF. For the CDR3, the DNA is TGTGCCAGCAACGCGCAGGACAGGGGATGGAATCAGCCCCAGCATTTT.

The V gene is TRBV18, the J gene TRBJ2-7, with 14 bases lining up with TRBD2. Germline lookup yields CDR1 KGHSH and CDR2 LQKENI. The CDR3 extends over 14 amino acids. V lost 6 bases and J lost 6; bases outside the gene matches: 4. DNA for the CDR3: TGTGCCAGCTCTGGAGGGACTAGCGGGAGCGAGCAGTACTTC. Translated, it gives CASSGGTSGSEQYF.

The chain links TRBV5-6 to TRBJ1-1; no definite D call. The CDR3 spans 13 residues. Trimming removed 0 bases at V and 8 bases at J, with 11 bases between. Germline values: CDR1 SGHDT, CDR2 YYEEEE. The CDR3 region has the DNA TGTGCCAGCAGCTTGGCCCGAACGGAAGAAGCTTTCTTT. Its translation: CASSLARTEEAFF.

The chain uses TRBV2 and TRBJ2-7, with D perhaps matching TRBD2 (6 bases). The V end was cut by 9 bases, the J end by 6 bases, with 18 bases between. Per the germline V gene, CDR1 is SNHLY and CDR2 is FYNNEI. The CDR3 contains 13 residues. The CDR3 sequence: CASLARERGEQYF. CDR3 nucleotides: TGTGCCAGTTTGGCGCGGGAAAGGGGCGAGCAGTACTTC.

This chain uses TRBV11-2 with TRBJ1-6; weak D call: TRBD1 (5 bases). The CDR3 runs to 14 residues. The V gene's germline CDR1 is SGHAT and CDR2 FQNNGV. The V gene lost 2 bases and the J gene lost 11 bases, with 13 bases spanning the gap. The DNA of the CDR3 is TGTGCCAGCAGCTTAAATGCGGGGACGACACCCCTCCACTTT. Translating gives CASSLNAGTTPLHF.

The V gene is TRBV4-3, the J gene TRBJ2-1; D not resolved. Germline assignment: CDR1 LGHNA and CDR2 YSLEER. The CDR3 totals 14 residues. Trimming removed 4 bases at V and 0 bases at J, with 7 bases between. The CDR3 DNA reads TGCGCCAGCAGCCTCCTAGTCTCCTACAATGAGCAGTTCTTC. Amino acid sequence: CASSLLVSYNEQFF.

This clone was found a few times. This rearrangement joins TRBV7-2 to TRBJ2-7; D is perhaps TRBD2 (6 bases). Germline V gives CDR1 SGHTA, CDR2 FQGNSA. Trimming cost V 1 base and J 4 bases, with 14 bases left between them. CDR3 length equals 15 residues. This CDR3 reads CASSLGGLARYEQYF. The CDR3 bases are TGTGCCAGCAGCTTAGGAGGGCTAGCGAGGTACGAGCAGTACTTC.

The J gene is TRBJ1-1, the V gene TRBV3-1 (or the pseudogene TRBV3-2), with a tentative D call TRBD1 (6 bases). Per the germline V gene, CDR1 is LGHDT and CDR2 is YNNKEL (reference sequence). The CDR3 spans 14 residues. Trimming cost V 2 bases and J 10 bases, with 17 bases left between them. The CDR3 is CASSQTGKGGRAFF. The CDR3 DNA follows: TGTGCCAGCAGCCAAACAGGGAAGGGGGGCCGAGCTTTCTTT.

CDR3 sequence reads: CASSQDAREQETQYF. In DNA form, the CDR3 reads TGTGCCAGCAGCCAAGATGCTAGAGAACAAGAGACCCAGTACTTC. The V gene is TRBV4-2, the J gene TRBJ2-5; D is ambiguous. Germline assignment: CDR1 LGHNA and CDR2 YNFKEQ. The V gene lost 0 bases and the J gene lost 2 bases, with 10 bases spanning the gap. The CDR3 has 15 residues.